What follows is one TCR beta chain and its context. Its target antigen remains unknown. No much larger clone exists at a distance of one base, and base qualities are not known. Counted from cysteine to phenylalanine, this CDR3 has 16 amino acids. Solely the CDR3 DNA is kept, with 48 bases framed from the first base. The germline V gene (reference sequence) sets CDR1 to LNHDA and CDR2 to SQIVND. The V and J ends are trimmed by 6 bases and 2 bases, leaving 18 bases between them. This specimen belongs to a study of blood T cell repertoires in COVID-19 (dated by TCRdb to between 2020 and 2021). Background for the entire study: Samples from collaborators originated in the United States, Italy and Spain and spanned both the acute and convalescent phases of COVID-19. The material from the prospective study consisted of cDNA or gDNA derived from T cells, B-cell-depleted T cells, or PBMCs. Samples were obtained from the ongoing ImmuneRACE study (first 160 participants) and from over a thousand subjects provided by 6 global collaborators. A de-identified subject ID, COVID-19 status, age in years and sex were almost always included in the sample metadata. The repertoires were made available in a free public database intended to serve as a resource for research on the immune response to SARS-CoV-2. Where HLA class I and class II types were available, the types were taken from metadata supplied by the sample provider, not from assay-based typing. The dataset comprised deeply sampled blood TCRbeta repertoires from subjects exposed to, actively infected with, or recovered from COVID-19. The paper's findings and limits, for the study overall: The quantity of clinical and demographic metadata differed by source and by participant and was supplied without curation.

One collaborating source in Seattle enrolled patients during active infection and followed them longitudinally through the course of disease. Collaborating institutions collected whole blood in K2EDTA tubes following their own protocols. Collaborator samples were shipped for TCRbeta analysis as frozen whole blood, isolated PBMCs, or DNA extracted from either sample type. TCRbeta CDR3 regions were amplified from genomic DNA by means of the immunoSEQ Assay, a bias-controlled multiplex PCR. Turning to the authors' computational methods: Nucleated cell counts per sample were estimated from amplification of reference gene primers within the assay. To quantify the absolute abundance of each unique TCRbeta CDR3 rearrangement, sequence reads were collapsed and filtered. Productive Simpson clonality was computed per sample as the square root of Simpson's diversity index over productive rearrangements. TCRdb took over this immuneACCESS table, retaining in-frame rearrangements with V and J assigned. Such tables are incomplete; in checked studies, under half of the missing clones stem from an unresolved V gene, and the remainder is unexplained. Clonal size and the V and J genes are those of that table, whereas D and trimming came from the DNA. The table for this sample lists 250,000 to 350,000 clones; roughly 92% of them were counted only once. Roughly 2.3% of the sample is taken by the ten largest.

Recombination joined TRBV19 with TRBJ2-3, with TRBD1 tentatively as D gene (9 bases match). Sequenced input: peripheral blood. This receptor was taken from a woman aged 25 to 39 with COVID-19, enrolled during active disease. CDR3 loop: CASSGGGQGSTDTQYF. The DNA reads as follows: TGTGCCAGTAGCGGGGGGGGACAGGGCTCCACAGATACGCAGTATTTT. The CDR3, completed at both ends by the reference TRBV19 and TRBJ2-3 genes, gives the full variable domain DGGITQSPKYLFRKEGQNVTLSCEQNLNHDAMYWYRQDPGQGLRLIYYSQIVNDFQKGDIAEGYSVSREKKESFPLTVTSAQKNPTAFYLCASSGGGQGSTDTQYFGPGTRLTVL.